This TCR beta chain was identified in a study of blood T cell repertoires in COVID-19. Across the whole study: Cohort 3 recovery required two negative PCRs, clearance, or symptom resolution. Specimens from acute and convalescent COVID-19 originated in the United States, Italy and Spain.

Self-reported history from a screening survey and questionnaire set each donor's cohort. Authors' data handling: Estimates of nucleated cell counts were drawn from the amplification of reference gene primers. Repertoires were generated with immunoSEQ multiplex PCR, while TCRdb's copy carries only in-frame clones and drops some. V, J and clone size derive from that table, while D and trimming were established from the DNA sequence. The sample carries about 170,000 clones, less than 80% recorded once. The V and J ends lost 10 bases and 3 bases respectively, with 15 bases between them. The CDR3 is 13 amino acids. Per the germline V gene, CDR1 is LNHDA and CDR2 is SQIVND (reference sequence).

Sequencing was done on a sample of PBMCs or T cells enriched from blood (not recorded which). The gene calls are TRBV19 and TRBJ1-2, with D possibly being TRBD1 (6 bases). The sequence derives from a woman between 65 and 79 years old in a cohort exposed to, infected with or recovered from COVID-19 (not recorded which). The CDR3 region is CATRQGQHYGYTF. In nucleotides, the CDR3 is TGTGCCACCCGCCAAGGACAGCACTATGGCTACACCTTC.